The following is a T cell receptor beta chain sequence with its context. This sample stems from a study of blood T cell repertoires in COVID-19. Study-wide context: From T cells, B-cell-depleted T cells, or PBMCs came the material, which was cDNA or gDNA.

Clones were read by immunoSEQ multiplex PCR, and TCRdb kept only the in-frame ones, dropping some. Counted here are hundreds of thousands of clones, under 90% occurring once; the ten biggest clones make up about 2.3%. The germline gives CDR1 LGHNA, CDR2 YNFKEQ. The CDR3 is made up of 16 amino acids. V was trimmed by 0 bases and J by 4 bases, leaving 15 bases between them. The chain is built from TRBV4-2 and TRBJ1-2; maybe TRBD1 (6 bases). The material sequenced was peripheral blood. This TCR came from a middle-aged woman with active or convalescent COVID-19. The CDR3 spells CASSQDWQGTPYGYTF. CDR3 coding DNA: TGTGCCAGCAGCCAAGACTGGCAGGGGACCCCCTATGGCTACACCTTC.